This T cell receptor (beta chain) derives from a study of OX40 agonist ivuxolimab in advanced cancers. This clone was seen a handful of times. From germline, CDR1 is SNHLY and CDR2 FYNNEI. The V gene lost 7 bases and the J gene lost 0 bases, with 7 bases spanning the gap. The CDR3 covers 14 residues. Assay: immunoSEQ multiplex PCR; the TCRdb copy retains only in-frame clones and omits some. The table has nearly 80,000 clones, approximately 80% seen once. This sequence originates from an adult with an advanced solid tumor such as melanoma, head and neck, liver or kidney cancer. This specimen was CD4+ or CD8+ T cells sorted from blood, taken in a trial of the OX40 agonist ivuxolimab. V is TRBV2 and J is TRBJ2-6; possibly TRBD1 for D (5 bases). The DNA for the CDR3 is TGTGCCAGCAAAGGGGCCTCTGGGGCCAACGTCCTGACTTTC. As protein: CASKGASGANVLTF.